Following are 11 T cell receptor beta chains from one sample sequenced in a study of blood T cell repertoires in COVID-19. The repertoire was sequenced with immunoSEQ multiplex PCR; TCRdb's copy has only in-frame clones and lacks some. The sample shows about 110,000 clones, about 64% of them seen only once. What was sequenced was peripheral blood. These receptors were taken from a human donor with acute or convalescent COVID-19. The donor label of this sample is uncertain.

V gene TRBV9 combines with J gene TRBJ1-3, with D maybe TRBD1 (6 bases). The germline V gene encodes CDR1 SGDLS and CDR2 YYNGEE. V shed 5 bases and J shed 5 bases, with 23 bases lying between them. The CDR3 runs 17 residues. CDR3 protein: CASSQTGTTRERNTIYF. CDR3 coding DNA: TGTGCCAGCAGTCAGACCGGGACAACCAGAGAAAGAAACACCATATATTTT.

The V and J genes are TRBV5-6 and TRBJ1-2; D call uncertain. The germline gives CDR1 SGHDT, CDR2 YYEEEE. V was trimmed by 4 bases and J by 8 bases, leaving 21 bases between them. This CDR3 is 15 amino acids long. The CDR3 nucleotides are TGTGCCAGCAGCCATCGGACGAGTAATGGGAGAGGCTACACCTTC. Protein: CASSHRTSNGRGYTF.

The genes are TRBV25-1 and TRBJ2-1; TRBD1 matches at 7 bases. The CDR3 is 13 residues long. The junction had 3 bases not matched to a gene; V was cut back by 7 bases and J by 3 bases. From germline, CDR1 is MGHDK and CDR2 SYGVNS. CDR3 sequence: CASTRQGYNEQFF. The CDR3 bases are TGTGCCAGCACCCGACAGGGCTACAATGAGCAGTTCTTC.

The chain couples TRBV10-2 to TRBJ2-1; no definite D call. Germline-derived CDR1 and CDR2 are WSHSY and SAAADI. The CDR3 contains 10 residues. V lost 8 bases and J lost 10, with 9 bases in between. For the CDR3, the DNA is TGCGCCAGCGCATACTCGGAGCAGTTCTTC. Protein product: CASAYSEQFF.

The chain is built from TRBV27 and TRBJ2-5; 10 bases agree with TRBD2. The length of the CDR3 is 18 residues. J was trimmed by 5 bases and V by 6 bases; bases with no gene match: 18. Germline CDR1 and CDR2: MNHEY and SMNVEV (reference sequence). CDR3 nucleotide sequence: TGTGCCAGCAGCCAGAGCCCCAAAGCGGGGGGGATCCTGGAGACCCAGTACTTC. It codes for CASSQSPKAGGILETQYF.

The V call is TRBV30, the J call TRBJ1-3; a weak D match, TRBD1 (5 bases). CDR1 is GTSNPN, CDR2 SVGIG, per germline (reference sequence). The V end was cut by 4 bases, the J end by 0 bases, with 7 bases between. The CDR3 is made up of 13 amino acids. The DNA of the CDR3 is TGTGCCTGGAACGGGGGCTCTGGAAACACCATATATTTT. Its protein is CAWNGGSGNTIYF.

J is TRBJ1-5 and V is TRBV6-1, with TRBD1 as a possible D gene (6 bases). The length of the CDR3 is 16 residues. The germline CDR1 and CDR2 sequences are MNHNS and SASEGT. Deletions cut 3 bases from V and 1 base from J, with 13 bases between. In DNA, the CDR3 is TGTGCCAGCAGTGACGAACAGGGTCTGAGCAATCAGCCCCAGCATTTT. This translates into CASSDEQGLSNQPQHF.

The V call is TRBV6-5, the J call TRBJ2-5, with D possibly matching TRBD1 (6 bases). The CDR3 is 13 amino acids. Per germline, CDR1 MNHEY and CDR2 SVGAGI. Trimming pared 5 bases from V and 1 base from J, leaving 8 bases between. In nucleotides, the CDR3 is TGTGCCAGCAGTCGGGACACCCAAGAGACCCAGTACTTC. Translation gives CASSRDTQETQYF.

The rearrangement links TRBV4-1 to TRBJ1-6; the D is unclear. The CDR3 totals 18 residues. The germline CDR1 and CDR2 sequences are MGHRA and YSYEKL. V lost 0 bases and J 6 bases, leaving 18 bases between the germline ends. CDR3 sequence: CASSQDPEALARNSPLHF. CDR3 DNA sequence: TGCGCCAGCAGCCAAGACCCCGAGGCCCTCGCGCGTAATTCACCCCTCCACTTT.

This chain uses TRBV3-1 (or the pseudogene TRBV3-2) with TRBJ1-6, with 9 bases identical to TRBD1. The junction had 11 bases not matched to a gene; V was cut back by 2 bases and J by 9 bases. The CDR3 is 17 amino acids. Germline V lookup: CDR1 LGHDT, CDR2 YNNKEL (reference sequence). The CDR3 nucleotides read TGTGCCAGCAGCCAAATGCCCCCCGGGACAGGGAGTTCACCCCTCCACTTT. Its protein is CASSQMPPGTGSSPLHF.

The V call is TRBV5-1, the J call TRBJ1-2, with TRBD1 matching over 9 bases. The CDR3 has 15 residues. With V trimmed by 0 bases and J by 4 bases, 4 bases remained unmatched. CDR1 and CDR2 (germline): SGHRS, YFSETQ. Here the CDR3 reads CASSLETGGGYGYTF. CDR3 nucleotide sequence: TGCGCCAGCAGCTTGGAAACAGGGGGCGGCTATGGCTACACCTTC.